This T cell receptor beta chain emerged from a study of blood T cell repertoires in COVID-19. Study-level background: The origin of the acute and convalescent COVID-19 samples was the United States, Italy and Spain.

The repertoire was sequenced with immunoSEQ multiplex PCR; TCRdb's copy has only in-frame clones and lacks some. This table has about 270,000 clones, about 91% appearing once. Adults between about 18 and 89 years of age took part from 20 to 25 US areas. Researchers sorted participants into cohorts using their self-reported clinical history. A case of COVID-19 had been met by exposed participants within 2 weeks before study entry. The CDR3 runs 14 residues. V shed 3 bases and J shed 0 bases, with 8 bases lying between them. The germline CDR1 and CDR2 sequences are MNHEY and SMNVEV (reference sequence).

The chain has TRBV27 and TRBJ1-1; D gene unclear. This receptor was obtained from a man aged 40-50 years who had been exposed to COVID-19. Input material: PBMCs or T cells enriched from blood (not recorded which). The CDR3 loop reads CASSFRAVNTEAFF. CDR3 DNA sequence: TGTGCCAGCAGTTTCCGTGCGGTGAACACTGAAGCTTTCTTT.